This is a list of T cell receptor beta chains from one sample in a study of cytomegalovirus exposure and HLA in healthy donors. The assay was immunoSEQ multiplex PCR, and TCRdb's table has in-frame clones only and misses some. In the table there are about 140,000 clones, less than 95% of which are singletons. Sequencing was performed on PBMCs. These receptor sequences come from a man between 18 and 35 years old in good health and CMV-seropositive. The CDR3 runs from the conserved cysteine through the conserved F or W. D genes are given only for firm matches. Clone size is not always given. Where it is, it says once, few, many or a class for expanded clones.

V gene: TRBV4-1
J gene: TRBJ1-4
D gene: NA
clone size: NA
CDR3 DNA: TGCGCCAGTACCAGGGGAAGGCTAGGAGAAAAACTGTTTTTT
CDR3 protein: CASTRGRLGEKLFF

V gene: TRBV6-1
J gene: TRBJ2-1
D gene: NA
clone size: NA
CDR3 DNA: TGTGCCAGCAGACAGAACTACAATGAGCAGTTCTTC
CDR3 protein: CASRQNYNEQFF

V gene: TRBV5-6
J gene: TRBJ2-7
D gene: TRBD2
clone size: NA
CDR3 DNA: TGTGCCAGCAGCTTAAAAACCGGGACTAGCGGGAGGCTCGAGCAGTACTTC
CDR3 protein: CASSLKTGTSGRLEQYF

V gene: TRBV2
J gene: TRBJ2-3
D gene: NA
clone size: NA
CDR3 DNA: TGTGCCAGCAGGCCCATGGGGGACATGGATACGCAGTATTTT
CDR3 protein: CASRPMGDMDTQYF

V gene: TRBV6-5
J gene: TRBJ1-2
D gene: TRBD1
clone size: NA
CDR3 DNA: TGTGCCAGCTCTAACCTGGGACAGGGATTCGGCTACACCTTC
CDR3 protein: CASSNLGQGFGYTF

V gene: TRBV7-2
J gene: TRBJ2-3
D gene: TRBD2
clone size: NA
CDR3 DNA: TGTGCCAGCAGCTTATTGGAGGGCGGGAGGGGAGATACGCAGTATTTT
CDR3 protein: CASSLLEGGRGDTQYF

V gene: TRBV4-2
J gene: TRBJ2-7
D gene: TRBD1
clone size: NA
CDR3 DNA: TGTGCCAGCAGCCAAGTCCCGGACAGGGTGTACGAGCAGTACTTC
CDR3 protein: CASSQVPDRVYEQYF

V gene: TRBV28
J gene: TRBJ2-7
D gene: NA
clone size: once
CDR3 DNA: TGTGCCAGCAGTAACCCGAGGAGCTCCTACGAGCAGTACTTC
CDR3 protein: CASSNPRSSYEQYF

V gene: TRBV6-1
J gene: TRBJ2-5
D gene: NA
clone size: NA
CDR3 DNA: TGTGCCAGCAGTGAAGCACGGCTAGATGGGACCCAGTACTTC
CDR3 protein: CASSEARLDGTQYF

V gene: TRBV4-2
J gene: TRBJ1-2
D gene: NA
clone size: NA
CDR3 DNA: TGTGCCAGCAGCCTCGGCAGGCTCGAATATGGCTACACCTTC
CDR3 protein: CASSLGRLEYGYTF

V gene: TRBV5-1
J gene: TRBJ2-3
D gene: TRBD1
clone size: NA
CDR3 DNA: TGCGCCAGCAGCCCGGGACAGCAACAGGATACGCAGTATTTT
CDR3 protein: CASSPGQQQDTQYF

V gene: TRBV27
J gene: TRBJ2-7
D gene: TRBD2
clone size: NA
CDR3 DNA: TGTGCCAGCAGTTTGGGGACTAGCGGCCCCTCCTACGAGCAGTACTTC
CDR3 protein: CASSLGTSGPSYEQYF

V gene: TRBV7-7
J gene: TRBJ2-1
D gene: NA
clone size: NA
CDR3 DNA: TGTGCTAGCAGCTTGGACATCTACAATGAGCAGTTCTTC
CDR3 protein: CASSLDIYNEQFF

V gene: TRBV2
J gene: TRBJ2-3
D gene: NA
clone size: once
CDR3 DNA: TGTGCCAGCAGTGAATATCGGGAGGATACGCAGTATTTT
CDR3 protein: CASSEYREDTQYF

V gene: TRBV18
J gene: TRBJ2-1
D gene: NA
clone size: once
CDR3 DNA: TGTGCCAGCTCACCACGAACTAGCCGATCCTACAATGAGCAGTTCTTC
CDR3 protein: CASSPRTSRSYNEQFF

V gene: TRBV5-1
J gene: TRBJ1-4
D gene: NA
clone size: NA
CDR3 DNA: TGCGCCAGCAGGGTGGGGACATCTACAACTAATGAAAAACTGTTTTTT
CDR3 protein: CASRVGTSTTNEKLFF

V gene: TRBV2
J gene: TRBJ2-7
D gene: TRBD2
clone size: NA
CDR3 DNA: TGTGCCAGCAGTGCCGGGGGGTTATCCTCCGAGCAGTACTTC
CDR3 protein: CASSAGGLSSEQYF

V gene: TRBV11-2
J gene: TRBJ2-7
D gene: TRBD1
clone size: NA
CDR3 DNA: TGTGCCAGCAGCTTCGGGACAGGGGGGGCCTACGAGCAGTACTTC
CDR3 protein: CASSFGTGGAYEQYF

V gene: TRBV19
J gene: TRBJ2-5
D gene: NA
clone size: NA
CDR3 DNA: TGTGCCAGTAGTACCGGGGAGACCCAGTACTTC
CDR3 protein: CASSTGETQYF

V gene: TRBV11-2
J gene: TRBJ1-2
D gene: NA
clone size: NA
CDR3 DNA: TGTGCCAGCAGCTTAGGACAGTCTAGCTATGGCTACACCTTC
CDR3 protein: CASSLGQSSYGYTF

V gene: TRBV13
J gene: TRBJ2-1
D gene: TRBD2
clone size: NA
CDR3 DNA: TGTGCCAGCAGTCCAATCACCTACCAGGGACTAGCGGAAGACAATGAGCAGTTCTTC
CDR3 protein: CASSPITYQGLAEDNEQFF

V gene: TRBV5-6
J gene: TRBJ1-5
D gene: NA
clone size: NA
CDR3 DNA: TGTGCCAGCAGCTCGCAGGGTGGCGATCAGCCCCAGCATTTT
CDR3 protein: CASSSQGGDQPQHF

V gene: TRBV28
J gene: TRBJ2-1
D gene: NA
clone size: NA
CDR3 DNA: TGTGCCAGCAGTTTAGGAAAGTGGGGCCAGCTCTACAATGAGCAGTTCTTC
CDR3 protein: CASSLGKWGQLYNEQFF

V gene: TRBV29-1
J gene: TRBJ2-1
D gene: NA
clone size: NA
CDR3 DNA: TGCAGCGTTGAACCCGATAGCCGGAGCTCCTACAATGAGCAGTTCTTC
CDR3 protein: CSVEPDSRSSYNEQFF

V gene: TRBV19
J gene: TRBJ2-1
D gene: TRBD2
clone size: once
CDR3 DNA: TGTGCCAGTAGTATGGGACTAGCGGGACTCACCGCCTCGGATGAGCAGTTCTTC
CDR3 protein: CASSMGLAGLTASDEQFF

V gene: TRBV10-3
J gene: TRBJ2-7
D gene: NA
clone size: NA
CDR3 DNA: TGTGCCGATAATGTAAGCCGCCCCACCTACGAGCAGTACTTC
CDR3 protein: CADNVSRPTYEQYF

V gene: TRBV11-3
J gene: TRBJ2-1
D gene: TRBD1
clone size: NA
CDR3 DNA: TGTGCCAGCAGCCACCGACAGGGCTACAATGAGCAGTTCTTC
CDR3 protein: CASSHRQGYNEQFF

V gene: TRBV5-1
J gene: TRBJ2-3
D gene: NA
clone size: NA
CDR3 DNA: TGCGCCAGCAGCTTGACTAGCACTACAGATACGCAGTATTTT
CDR3 protein: CASSLTSTTDTQYF

V gene: TRBV2
J gene: TRBJ1-1
D gene: TRBD1
clone size: NA
CDR3 DNA: TGTGCCAGCAGGGAGAAACAGGGGGCTGACACTGAAGCTTTCTTT
CDR3 protein: CASREKQGADTEAFF